These 14 T cell receptor beta chains were sequenced from one sample in a study of T cell responses to AZD1222 COVID-19 vaccine. Sequenced by immunoSEQ multiplex PCR; TCRdb stores in-frame clones only, minus some. The top ten clones hold over 7% of a sample with over 25,000 clones, about 92% of them seen once. The sample here was peripheral blood, taken 28 days after the second AZD1222 dose. Receptors were obtained from an adult who received the AZD1222 COVID-19 vaccine.

The gene calls are TRBV7-3 and TRBJ2-7, with 7 bases fitting TRBD1. After removal of 6 bases from V and 0 bases from J, the junction contained 17 bases not matched to a gene. Germline values: CDR1 SGHTA, CDR2 FQGTGA. The length of the CDR3 is 18 residues. DNA of the CDR3: TGTGCCAGCAGAAAGGGCGATGAAACAGGGGAAATCTCCTACGAGCAGTACTTC. It yields the protein CASRKGDETGEISYEQYF.

The CDR3 protein is CASSKFIERSYSASSRYEQYF. In DNA form, the CDR3 reads TGTGCCAGCAGCAAATTCATTGAGCGGTCCTATTCGGCTTCAAGCCGCTACGAGCAGTACTTC. J is TRBJ2-7 and V is TRBV21-1; the DNA was not used to check the table's D call, TRBD2. TRBV21-1 is a listed pseudogene. The CDR3 runs 21 residues.

J is TRBJ2-2 and V is TRBV18, with D possibly being TRBD1 (7 bases). V was shortened by 1 base and J by 2 bases, with 11 bases between the two germline ends. The CDR3 runs to 16 residues. Germline-derived CDR1 and CDR2 are KGHSH and LQKENI. Written as DNA, the CDR3 is TGTGCCAGCTCACCACTGACAGGGACTAACACCGGGGAGCTGTTTTTT. It encodes CASSPLTGTNTGELFF.

This chain uses TRBV3-1 (or the pseudogene TRBV3-2) with TRBJ1-4; 9 bases are a match to TRBD1. CDR3 length equals 21 residues. Germline assignment: CDR1 LGHDT and CDR2 YNNKEL (reference sequence). J lost 0 bases, V lost 5 bases, and 19 bases had no gene match. DNA for the CDR3: TGTGCCAGCAGCGTCGGACAGGGGAGGAACTGGCAACTTGCAACTAATGAAAAACTGTTTTTT. Translated: CASSVGQGRNWQLATNEKLFF.

The V gene is TRBV5-1, the J gene TRBJ2-1; 7 nucleotides match TRBD2. The V and J ends lost 0 bases and 4 bases, in that order; junction bases with no gene match: 7. CDR3 length equals 16 residues. Germline CDR1 and CDR2: SGHRS and YFSETQ. CDR3 in amino acids: CASSLVGGGPYNEQFF. CDR3 nucleotide sequence: TGCGCCAGCAGCTTGGTTGGGGGAGGGCCGTACAATGAGCAGTTCTTC.

This clone was observed once. The rearrangement uses TRBV6-2 or TRBV6-3 and TRBJ1-4; D remains ambiguous. V lost 2 bases to trimming and J lost 1 base, with 8 bases between them. CDR1 and CDR2 from the germline V gene are MNHEY and SVGEGT. The CDR3 has 15 amino acids. In nucleotides, the CDR3 is TGTGCCAGCAGTTACGACCGGAGAACTAATGAAAAACTGTTTTTT. Its translation is CASSYDRRTNEKLFF.

This clone occurred once. This sequence joins TRBV5-3 and TRBJ1-5, with no clear D. TRBV5-3 is recorded as an ORF, its role being uncertain. CDR3 length: 15 residues. V was clipped by 0 bases and J by 0 bases, with 7 bases between them. Here the CDR3 DNA reads TGTGCCAGAAGCTTGGGCAGTCATAGCAATCAGCCCCAGCATTTT. Amino acid sequence: CARSLGSHSNQPQHF.

The chain has TRBV5-5 and TRBJ2-6; no clear D gene. Germline CDR1 SGHKS, CDR2 YYEKEE (reference sequence). The CDR3 sequence is 14 residues long. Trimming cost V 0 bases and J 4 bases, with 5 bases left between them. The CDR3 nucleotides are TGTGCCAGCAGCTTGGGGTCCGGGGCCAACGTCCTGACTTTC. It specifies CASSLGSGANVLTF.

The chain joins TRBV4-2 to TRBJ1-4, with D possibly being TRBD1 (5 bases). The CDR3 has 17 amino acids. Germline CDR1 and CDR2: LGHNA and YNFKEQ. Trimming left V 4 bases short and J 7 bases short, with 22 bases between. CDR3 sequence: CASSPFQGPVEGEKLFF. The CDR3 region has the DNA TGTGCCAGCAGCCCCTTTCAGGGACCGGTTGAAGGTGAAAAACTGTTTTTT.

The V call is TRBV24-1, the J call TRBJ1-1; 7 bases align to TRBD1. The CDR3 runs 12 residues. Unmatched junction bases numbered 10, after V lost 6 bases and J lost 13 bases. Germline V gene lookup returns CDR1 KGHDR and CDR2 SFDVKD. CDR3 sequence: CATSLGTAESFF. The CDR3 DNA follows: TGTGCCACCAGTCTCGGGACAGCTGAAAGTTTCTTT.

The chain has TRBV4-1 and TRBJ2-3, with 8 nucleotides matching TRBD2. The length of the CDR3 is 20 residues. J was trimmed by 5 bases and V by 4 bases; bases with no gene match: 23. Germline V lookup: CDR1 MGHRA, CDR2 YSYEKL. The CDR3 spells CASSPLWSTSPGGPEDTQYF. The CDR3 DNA follows: TGCGCCAGCAGCCCCCTCTGGTCCACATCCCCGGGAGGGCCTGAAGATACGCAGTATTTT.

V and J are TRBV27 and TRBJ1-3, with D hard to call. Germline CDR1 and CDR2: MNHEY and SMNVEV (reference sequence). This CDR3 contains 16 residues. V gave up 2 bases and J gave up 3 bases, with 14 bases separating them. The DNA of the CDR3 is TGTGCCAGCAGTTTAACCCCAGGAATAAGTGGAAACACCATATATTTT. It translates to CASSLTPGISGNTIYF.

The chain has TRBV18 and TRBJ2-5; 11 nucleotides line up with TRBD1. The CDR3 has 18 amino acids. Germline trimming cut 3 bases from V and 4 bases from J; bases unmatched to any gene: 13. The germline gives CDR1 KGHSH, CDR2 LQKENI. Here the CDR3 DNA reads TGTGCCAGCTCACCCCGTGCAACCCCGGGACAGGGGGGAGAGACCCAGTACTTC. The encoded protein is CASSPRATPGQGGETQYF.

This sequence joins TRBV3-1 (or the pseudogene TRBV3-2) and TRBJ2-7; D is unresolved. The germline V gene encodes CDR1 LGHDT and CDR2 YNNKEL (reference sequence). The length of the CDR3 is 14 residues. V lost 0 bases to trimming and J lost 1 base, with 7 bases between them. This chain's CDR3 is CASSQDLASYEQYF. The CDR3 DNA reads as TGTGCCAGCAGCCAAGATCTGGCTTCCTACGAGCAGTACTTC.